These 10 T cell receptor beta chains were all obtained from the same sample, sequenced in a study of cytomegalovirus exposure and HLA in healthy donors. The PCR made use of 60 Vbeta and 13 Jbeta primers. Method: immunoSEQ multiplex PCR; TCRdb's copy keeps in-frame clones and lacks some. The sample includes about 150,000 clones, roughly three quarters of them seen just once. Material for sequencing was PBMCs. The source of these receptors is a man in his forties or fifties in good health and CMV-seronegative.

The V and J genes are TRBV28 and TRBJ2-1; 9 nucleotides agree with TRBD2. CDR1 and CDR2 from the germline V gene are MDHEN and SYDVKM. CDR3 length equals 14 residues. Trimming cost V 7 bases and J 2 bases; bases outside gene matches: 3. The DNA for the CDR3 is TGTGCCAGCAAAGCGGGAGGACCCTACAATGAGCAGTTCTTC. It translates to CASKAGGPYNEQFF.

The CDR3 coding sequence is TGCGCCAGCAGCTTGGGGCAGACTTCCTCCTACGAGCAGTACTTC. Its protein is CASSLGQTSSYEQYF. The chain uses TRBV5-1 and TRBJ2-7; D gene unclear. This CDR3 has 15 amino acids. Trimming removed 0 bases at V and 0 bases at J, with 10 bases between. Germline CDR1 reads SGHRS; CDR2 reads YFSETQ.

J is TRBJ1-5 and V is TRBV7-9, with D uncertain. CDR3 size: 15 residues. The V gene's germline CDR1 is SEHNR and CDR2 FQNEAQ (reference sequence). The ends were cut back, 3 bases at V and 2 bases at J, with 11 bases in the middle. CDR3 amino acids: CASSLAGEGNQPQHF. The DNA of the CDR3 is TGTGCCAGCAGCTTGGCCGGGGAGGGCAATCAGCCCCAGCATTTT. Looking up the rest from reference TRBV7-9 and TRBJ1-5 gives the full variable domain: DTGVSQNPRHKITKRGQNVTFRCDPISEHNRLYWYRQTLGQGPEFLTYFQNEAQLEKSRLLSDRFSAERPKGSFSTLEIQRTEQGDSAMYLCASSLAGEGNQPQHFGDGTRLSIL.

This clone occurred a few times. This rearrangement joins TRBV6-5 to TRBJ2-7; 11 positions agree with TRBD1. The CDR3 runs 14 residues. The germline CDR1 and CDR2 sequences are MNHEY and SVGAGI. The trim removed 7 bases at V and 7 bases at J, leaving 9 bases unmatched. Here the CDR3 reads CASTPRGQGGEQYF. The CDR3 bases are TGTGCCAGCACTCCACGGGGACAGGGGGGAGAGCAGTACTTC.

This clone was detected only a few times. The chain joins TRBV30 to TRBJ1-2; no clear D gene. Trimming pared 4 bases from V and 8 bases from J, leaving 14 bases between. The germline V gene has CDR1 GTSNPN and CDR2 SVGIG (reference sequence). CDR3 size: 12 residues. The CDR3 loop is CAWTAGRKGYTF. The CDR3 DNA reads TGTGCCTGGACCGCGGGCAGAAAGGGCTACACCTTC.

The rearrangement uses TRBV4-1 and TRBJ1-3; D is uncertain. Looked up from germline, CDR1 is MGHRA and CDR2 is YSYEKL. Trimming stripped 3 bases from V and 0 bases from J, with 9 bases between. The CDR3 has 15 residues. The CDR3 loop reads CASSQGGYSGNTIYF. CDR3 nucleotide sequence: TGCGCCAGCAGCCAGGGCGGGTACTCTGGAAACACCATATATTTT.

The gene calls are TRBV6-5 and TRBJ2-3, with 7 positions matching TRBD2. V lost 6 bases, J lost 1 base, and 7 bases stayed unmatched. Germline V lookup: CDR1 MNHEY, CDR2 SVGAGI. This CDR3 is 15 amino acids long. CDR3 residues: CASSTGLGGTDTQYF. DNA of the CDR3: TGTGCCAGCAGCACTGGACTAGGTGGCACAGATACGCAGTATTTT.

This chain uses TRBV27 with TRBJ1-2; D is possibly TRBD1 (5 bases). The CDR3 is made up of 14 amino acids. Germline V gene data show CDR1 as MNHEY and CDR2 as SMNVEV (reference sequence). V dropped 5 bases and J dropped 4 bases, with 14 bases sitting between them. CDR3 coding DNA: TGTGCCAGCAGTCTAGTTCAGGGCCGCTATGGCTACACCTTC. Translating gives CASSLVQGRYGYTF.

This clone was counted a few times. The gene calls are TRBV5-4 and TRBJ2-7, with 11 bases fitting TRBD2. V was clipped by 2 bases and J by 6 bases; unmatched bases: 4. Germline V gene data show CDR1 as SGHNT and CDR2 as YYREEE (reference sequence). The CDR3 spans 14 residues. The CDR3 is CASSLTSGSREQYF. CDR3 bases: TGTGCCAGCAGCTTAACTAGCGGGAGTCGCGAGCAGTACTTC.

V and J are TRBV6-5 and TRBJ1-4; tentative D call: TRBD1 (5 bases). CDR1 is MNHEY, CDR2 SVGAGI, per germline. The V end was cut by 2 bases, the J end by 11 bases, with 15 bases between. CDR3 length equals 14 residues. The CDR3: CASSYGIGGGKLFF. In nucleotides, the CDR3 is TGTGCCAGCAGTTACGGGATCGGGGGAGGGAAACTGTTTTTT.